A selection of T cell receptor beta chains follows, all from one sample in a study of blood T cell repertoires in COVID-19. Sequenced by immunoSEQ multiplex PCR; TCRdb stores in-frame clones only, minus some. Found here are 200,000 to 300,000 clones, around 87% of them singletons; the top ten hold around 1.5%. Sample: peripheral blood. The source of these receptors is a woman between 40 and 50 years old who had recovered from COVID-19. Both conserved end residues are part of each CDR3. Each record gives: D gene, clone size, V gene, J gene, CDR3 DNA, CDR3 protein. A D gene is named only where the DNA matches it firmly. Where a row states a size, it is once, few, many or the class of an expanded clone; other rows omit it.

D gene: -; clone size: -; V gene: TRBV2; J gene: TRBJ1-2; CDR3 DNA: TGTGCCAGCACCCCTCATTGGGGCTACTATGGCTACACCTTC; CDR3 protein: CASTPHWGYYGYTF
D gene: TRBD2; clone size: -; V gene: TRBV27; J gene: TRBJ2-3; CDR3 DNA: TGTGCCAGCAGTTTTCCCCCAGCGGGGGGGTTAGATACGCAGTATTTT; CDR3 protein: CASSFPPAGGLDTQYF
D gene: TRBD1; clone size: -; V gene: TRBV6-5; J gene: TRBJ1-4; CDR3 DNA: TGTGCCAGCAGTCCGACAGGGGGCCTGGGTGAAAAACTGTTTTTT; CDR3 protein: CASSPTGGLGEKLFF
D gene: -; clone size: -; V gene: TRBV19; J gene: TRBJ1-2; CDR3 DNA: TGTGCCAGTAGTATGGTTTTTGACGGCCTAGACTATGGCTACACCTTC; CDR3 protein: CASSMVFDGLDYGYTF
D gene: -; clone size: -; V gene: TRBV7-9; J gene: TRBJ2-4; CDR3 DNA: TGTGCCAGCAGCCCCTCCACAGGTACAAAAAACATTCAGTACTTC; CDR3 protein: CASSPSTGTKNIQYF
D gene: TRBD1; clone size: -; V gene: TRBV24-1; J gene: TRBJ2-3; CDR3 DNA: TGTGCCACCAGTGATGGTGTCCGGGACAGGTCAGATACGCAGTATTTT; CDR3 protein: CATSDGVRDRSDTQYF
D gene: TRBD2; clone size: -; V gene: TRBV3-1/TRBV3-2; J gene: TRBJ2-1; CDR3 DNA: TGTGCCAGCAGCCGCGGGGGGGGAAATGAGCAGTTCTTC; CDR3 protein: CASSRGGGNEQFF
D gene: -; clone size: once; V gene: TRBV3-1/TRBV3-2; J gene: TRBJ1-5; CDR3 DNA: TGTGCCAGCAGCCCACGAGGGGGGGGGAATCAGCCCCAGCATTTT; CDR3 protein: CASSPRGGGNQPQHF
D gene: -; clone size: -; V gene: TRBV4-2; J gene: TRBJ1-4; CDR3 DNA: TGTGCCAGCAGCCAAGATCAGGGCAGATTTGTGGAAAAACTGTTTTTT; CDR3 protein: CASSQDQGRFVEKLFF
D gene: -; clone size: -; V gene: TRBV4-2; J gene: TRBJ1-1; CDR3 DNA: TGTGCCAGCAGCCCAGCCGATACGGCCTGGGGGGTTGGGGGGAACACTGAAGCTTTCTTT; CDR3 protein: CASSPADTAWGVGGNTEAFF